A single sample is the source of the 32 T cell receptor beta chains below, sequenced in a study of CD8 T cells in ankylosing spondylitis. Study results and caveats: It appeared that ankylosing spondylitis blood was characterized by a TCR beta motif of roughly 8 highly homologous variants.

TCRdb redid the calling of the 5' RACE reads with MiXCR, one entry per CDR3 protein. This sample has under 550,000 distinct CDR3 sequences, with 25% to 30% found just once. Their antigen targets remain unknown. Specimen: blood, either unsorted or a sorted T cell fraction (not recorded which). All receptors derive from a male donor with ankylosing spondylitis.

This clonotype has only a few counts. V is TRBV18 and J is TRBJ1-1; 7 nucleotides align to TRBD1. Germline V gives CDR1 KGHSH, CDR2 LQKENI. This CDR3 is built from 17 residues. J was trimmed by 0 bases and V by 5 bases; bases with no gene match: 12. CDR3 region: CASSSETGMILNTEAFF. CDR3 nucleotides: TGTGCCAGCTCATCCGAGACAGGGATGATTCTGAACACTGAAGCTTTCTTT.

The chain uses TRBV5-1 and TRBJ2-1; the match to TRBD1 covers 8 bases. Germline-derived CDR1 and CDR2 are SGHRS and YFSETQ. There are 16 residues in the CDR3. V was clipped by 4 bases and J by 1 base; unmatched bases: 7. CDR3: CASSLQGAGSYNEQFF. The CDR3 DNA reads TGCGCCAGCAGCCTCCAGGGGGCCGGATCCTACAATGAGCAGTTCTTC.

The chain carries TRBV19 and TRBJ2-7; D is unresolved. V lost 3 bases to trimming and J lost 3 bases, with 15 bases between them. The germline V gene has CDR1 LNHDA and CDR2 SQIVND (reference sequence). The CDR3 is made up of 15 amino acids. CDR3 protein: CASSMFGAQYYEQYF. CDR3 bases: TGTGCCAGTAGTATGTTCGGTGCCCAATACTACGAGCAGTACTTC.

This clonotype has a handful of counts. The gene calls are TRBV3-1 and TRBJ2-1; D remains ambiguous. Germline assignment: CDR1 LGHDT and CDR2 YNNKEL (reference sequence). The V gene lost 0 bases and the J gene lost 0 bases, with 6 bases spanning the gap. The length of the CDR3 is 15 residues. The CDR3 is CASSQEISSYNEQFF. CDR3 bases: TGTGCCAGCAGCCAAGAGATTAGCTCCTACAATGAGCAGTTCTTC.

This rearrangement joins TRBV20-1 to TRBJ2-3; D remains ambiguous. Germline CDR1 reads DFQATT; CDR2 reads SNEGSKA (reference sequence). The CDR3 length is 13 residues. V was clipped by 0 bases and J by 0 bases, with 4 bases between them. This chain's CDR3 is CSAREPSTDTQYF. The CDR3 region has the DNA TGCAGTGCTAGAGAACCTAGCACAGATACGCAGTATTTT.

This clonotype was seen once. The chain has TRBV12-3 or TRBV12-4 and TRBJ2-7; D unclear. V was trimmed by 5 bases and J by 7 bases, leaving 15 bases between them. This CDR3 has 13 amino acids. In DNA form, the CDR3 reads TGTGCCAGCAGTGCCGGAACCTCAGGAGAGCAGTACTTC. Amino acid sequence: CASSAGTSGEQYF.

In this sample, this clonotype turned up many times. The chain is built from TRBV5-6 and TRBJ1-1; 8 bases fit TRBD1. The CDR3 has 14 residues. Losses at the gene ends were 2 bases for V and 4 bases for J; bases not matched to a gene: 4. CDR1 is SGHDT and CDR2 is YYEEEE in the germline V gene. The CDR3 here is CASSFQGALTEAFF. The CDR3 nucleotides read TGTGCCAGCAGCTTCCAGGGGGCGCTCACTGAAGCTTTCTTT.

CDR3 sequence: CASSQVGGRTEAFF. The DNA of the CDR3 is TGTGCCAGCAGCCAAGTAGGGGGACGTACTGAAGCTTTCTTT. The chain combines TRBV3-1 with TRBJ1-1, with D possibly matching TRBD1 (6 bases). V lost 1 base and J lost 5, with 11 bases in between. In germline, CDR1 is LGHDT, CDR2 YNNKEL (reference sequence). CDR3 length equals 14 residues.

The chain uses TRBV20-1 and TRBJ2-2; a possible D gene is TRBD1 (6 bases). The CDR3 contains 13 residues. V was clipped by 3 bases and J by 6 bases, with 11 bases between them. Per germline, CDR1 DFQATT and CDR2 SNEGSKA (reference sequence). The CDR3 protein is CSASRPGAGELFF. The CDR3 DNA reads as TGCAGTGCTAGTAGACCAGGGGCCGGGGAGCTGTTTTTT.

This chain connects TRBV7-2 to TRBJ2-2; 8 bases are shared with TRBD1. CDR1 and CDR2 (germline): SGHTA, FQGNSA. The trim removed 5 bases at V and 2 bases at J, leaving 4 bases unmatched. The CDR3 length is 15 residues. The CDR3 DNA reads as TGTGCCAGCAGCAACCAGGGGGCAAACACCGGGGAGCTGTTTTTT. Its translation is CASSNQGANTGELFF. Full variable domain (missing parts from reference TRBV7-2 and TRBJ2-2): GAGVSQSPSNKVTEKGKDVELRCDPISGHTALYWYRQSLGQGLEFLIYFQGNSAPDKSGLPSDRFSAERTGGSVSTLTIQRTQQEDSAVYLCASSNQGANTGELFFGEGSRLTVL.

The chain uses TRBV10-2 and TRBJ1-1; the D is unclear. The ends were cut back, 4 bases at V and 4 bases at J, with 13 bases in the middle. The CDR3 has 14 amino acids. Germline V gene lookup returns CDR1 WSHSY and CDR2 SAAADI. In DNA form, the CDR3 reads TGCGCCAGCAGTGGGCGGGCTTTAGGCACTGAAGCTTTCTTT. Protein sequence: CASSGRALGTEAFF.

As for this clonotype: The DNA is omitted, as the CDR3 cannot be located on it reliably, and the CDR3 follows TCRdb's listing. The chain employs TRBV9 and TRBJ1-2. The CDR3 is 16 residues long, ends included. Germline V gene data show CDR1 as SGDLS and CDR2 as YYNGEE. CDR3 protein: CASSVVTVLHLRFYTF.

Turning to this clonotype: The CDR3 end shows no conserved phenylalanine or tryptophan, and so a read error is likely. The rearrangement uses TRBV7-9 and TRBJ2-1, with D unclear. Germline V gene lookup returns CDR1 SEHNR and CDR2 FQNEAQ (reference sequence). The V end lost 2 bases, the J end lost 5 bases, and 4 bases lay between the germline ends. This CDR3 is built from 12 residues. The CDR3 sequence is CASSLTNNEQFL. The DNA of the CDR3 is TGTGCCAGCAGCTTAACGAACAATGAGCAGTTCCTC.

This clonotype was seen a handful of times. This chain joins TRBV12-5 and TRBJ2-3; 8 bases match TRBD2. This CDR3 is 17 amino acids long. The J segment lost 2 bases and the V segment lost 7 bases, leaving 14 bases of the junction unmatched. Germline loops: CDR1 LGHNT, CDR2 FRNRAP. CDR3 nucleotide sequence: TGTGCTAGTGCCCCCAAACTCGGACTAGCATCCACAGATACGCAGTATTTT. Its translation is CASAPKLGLASTDTQYF.

Notes on this clonotype: Its ends do not fully match the called genes, so a read error is possible. The chain recombines TRBV5-6 with TRBJ2-1; perhaps TRBD2 as D (6 bases). This CDR3 has 14 residues. CDR1 is SGHDT and CDR2 is YYEEEE in the germline V gene. The CDR3 nucleotides read TGTGCCAGCAGCTTAGGCGGGACCTACAGTGAGCAGTTCTTC. As protein: CASSLGGTYSEQFF.

This clonotype came up many times. The V and J genes are TRBV12-3 or TRBV12-4 and TRBJ2-5; D is unclear. The CDR3 covers 13 residues. Between the trimmed V and J ends, which lost 3 bases and 2 bases, there was a span of 7 bases. CDR3 protein: CASSLDLQETQYF. CDR3 in DNA: TGTGCCAGCAGTTTGGACCTTCAAGAGACCCAGTACTTC.

The V gene is TRBV28, the J gene TRBJ1-1; D ambiguous. CDR1 and CDR2 (germline): MDHEN, SYDVKM. This CDR3 contains 11 residues. The V end was cut by 8 bases, the J end by 5 bases, with 9 bases between. DNA of the CDR3: TGTGCCAGCGTGTGGGAAACTGAAGCTTTCTTT. It encodes CASVWETEAFF.

The table lists this clonotype with a few counts. The chain couples TRBV4-2 to TRBJ2-1; TRBD2 aligns across 11 bases. CDR1 is LGHNA, CDR2 YNFKEQ, per germline. After removal of 3 bases from V and 9 bases from J, the junction contained 7 bases not matched to a gene. This CDR3 contains 15 residues. CDR3: CASSHNSGRAGEQFF. The CDR3 nucleotides are TGTGCCAGCAGCCATAATAGCGGGAGGGCAGGTGAGCAGTTCTTC.

The chain has TRBV6-5 and TRBJ1-5; no clear D gene. CDR3 size: 15 residues. Trimming pared 0 bases from V and 4 bases from J, leaving 10 bases between. Germline assignment: CDR1 MNHEY and CDR2 SVGAGI. The CDR3 region is CASSYSGRSNQPQHF. In DNA form, the CDR3 reads TGTGCCAGCAGTTACTCGGGCAGGAGTAATCAGCCCCAGCATTTT.

This chain connects TRBV19 to TRBJ1-5, with 10 bases that match TRBD1. The CDR3 loop spans 16 amino acids. CDR1 is LNHDA and CDR2 is SQIVND in the germline V gene (reference sequence). V trimming: 3 bases; J trimming: 1 base; junction bases outside the gene matches: 3. CDR3 loop: CASSIWTGGSNQPQHF. The CDR3 nucleotides are TGTGCCAGTAGTATTTGGACAGGGGGGAGCAATCAGCCCCAGCATTTT.

This chain uses TRBV9 with TRBJ1-2; 7 nucleotides agree with TRBD1. Unmatched junction bases numbered 4, after V lost 3 bases and J lost 2 bases. The CDR3 spans 14 residues. Germline V gene sequence: CDR1 SGDLS, CDR2 YYNGEE. CDR3 loop: CASSAGQKNYGYTF. CDR3 DNA sequence: TGTGCCAGCAGCGCGGGACAGAAAAACTATGGCTACACCTTC.

The chain joins TRBV5-1 to TRBJ2-7; TRBD1 matches 7 bases. The CDR3 contains 14 residues. The germline CDR1 and CDR2 sequences are SGHRS and YFSETQ. The V gene end was trimmed by 5 bases and the J gene end by 0 bases; junction bases not matched to a gene: 5. The CDR3 coding sequence is TGCGCCAGCAGGCTGGGACAGTACTCCTACGAGCAGTACTTC. Protein sequence: CASRLGQYSYEQYF.

This clonotype was recorded a few times. The chain couples TRBV27 to TRBJ2-1; 8 nucleotides align to TRBD1. V dropped 5 bases and J dropped 9; count of bases not matched to a gene: 9. CDR1 is MNHEY and CDR2 is SMNVEV in the germline V gene (reference sequence). The CDR3 runs to 14 residues. CDR3 bases: TGTGCCAGCAGTATGGGACAGGCTAGGTCTGAGCAGTTCTTC. Translating gives CASSMGQARSEQFF.

The rearrangement uses TRBV28 and TRBJ2-7; TRBD1 agrees at 9 bases. The V segment lost 4 bases and the J segment 0 bases; nucleotides outside the gene matches: 4. The CDR3 has 15 residues. CDR1 and CDR2 from the germline V gene are MDHEN and SYDVKM. The CDR3 protein is CASSSNRGPSYEQYV. As DNA, the CDR3 is TGTGCCAGCAGTTCCAACAGGGGGCCCTCCTACGAGCAGTACGTC.

This clonotype was recorded once. The chain joins TRBV2 to TRBJ2-7; tentatively, D is TRBD2 (6 bases). The germline V gene has CDR1 SNHLY and CDR2 FYNNEI. This CDR3 has 14 residues. The V end was cut by 6 bases, the J end by 3 bases, with 15 bases between. The CDR3 nucleotides are TGTGCCAGCAGGACCCGGACTACCAACTACGAGCAGTACTTC. Amino acid sequence: CASRTRTTNYEQYF.

The table lists this clonotype with many counts. The chain is built from TRBV27 and TRBJ2-3, with 7 bases lining up with TRBD1. The CDR3 spans 20 residues. The germline V gene encodes CDR1 MNHEY and CDR2 SMNVEV (reference sequence). Germline trimming cut 2 bases from V and 3 bases from J; bases unmatched to any gene: 20. The CDR3 protein is CASSLGDLTSDRVGTDTQYF. DNA for the CDR3: TGTGCCAGCAGTTTAGGTGACCTAACATCCGACAGGGTAGGGACAGATACGCAGTATTTT.

This clonotype has more than one count but fewer than ten. The chain has TRBV7-9 and TRBJ1-1; D is unresolved. Germline V CDR1 and CDR2: SEHNR, FQNEAQ (reference sequence). V shed 4 bases and J shed 8 bases, with 8 bases lying between them. The length of the CDR3 is 11 residues. CDR3 region: CASSSEMEAFF. The CDR3 coding sequence is TGTGCCAGCAGCTCGGAAATGGAAGCTTTCTTT.

This chain links TRBV29-1 with TRBJ1-4, with TRBD1 matching 10 bases. This CDR3 spans 13 amino acids. Germline CDR1 and CDR2: SQVTM and ANQGSEA. Germline trimming cut 7 bases from V and 8 bases from J; bases unmatched to any gene: 7. This chain's CDR3 is CSARQGAREKLFF. Written as DNA, the CDR3 is TGCAGCGCTAGACAGGGGGCGCGGGAAAAACTGTTTTTT.

This clonotype has at least ten counts. The rearrangement uses TRBV5-1 and TRBJ1-5; D is undetermined. Per the germline V gene, CDR1 is SGHRS and CDR2 is YFSETQ. This CDR3 is 16 amino acids long. V lost 0 bases, J lost 3 bases, and 13 bases lay in between. CDR3 DNA: TGCGCCAGCAGCTTGGGTCCAGAAACAGACAATCAGCCCCAGCATTTT. Protein: CASSLGPETDNQPQHF. Drawing the rest from reference TRBV5-1 and TRBJ1-5, the complete variable domain is KAGVTQTPRYLIKTRGQQVTLSCSPISGHRSVSWYQQTPGQGLQFLFEYFSETQRNKGNFPGRFSGRQFSNSRSEMNVSTLELGDSALYLCASSLGPETDNQPQHFGDGTRLSIL.

V is TRBV29-1 and J is TRBJ2-3; 8 bases are shared with TRBD2. The CDR3 length is 14 residues. V trimming: 2 bases; J trimming: 4 bases; junction bases outside the gene matches: 5. Per the germline V gene, CDR1 is SQVTM and CDR2 is ANQGSEA. DNA for the CDR3: TGCAGCGTTGAAAGGGGAGCGGGAGCAGATACGCAGTATTTT. Translating it yields CSVERGAGADTQYF.

The chain is built from TRBV5-1 and TRBJ2-3, with 8 bases lining up with TRBD1. Germline assignment: CDR1 SGHRS and CDR2 YFSETQ. The CDR3 contains 14 residues. With 4 bases clipped from V and 6 bases from J, the junction kept 7 bases outside the gene matches. In nucleotides, the CDR3 is TGCGCCAGCAGCCCCGGACAGGGCTTGGATACGCAGTATTTT. Its translation is CASSPGQGLDTQYF.

This clonotype was observed a handful of times. The chain joins TRBV5-1 to TRBJ1-6, with 10 bases lining up with TRBD1. Germline CDR1 SGHRS, CDR2 YFSETQ. This CDR3 has 18 residues. The V and J ends lost 3 bases and 7 bases, in that order; junction bases with no gene match: 13. The CDR3 coding sequence is TGCGCCAGCAGCTCACTGGGACAGGGGTCCGGAAAGAATTCACCCCTCCACTTT. The encoded protein is CASSSLGQGSGKNSPLHF.